These T cell receptor beta chains were read from a single sample in a study of blood T cell repertoires in COVID-19. Measured with immunoSEQ multiplex PCR; TCRdb has only the in-frame clones, and not every one. Of 250,000 to 350,000 clones in the sample, about nine tenths were seen once. The material sequenced was PBMCs or T cells enriched from blood (not recorded which). The receptors were gathered from a woman between 18 and 29 years old who had recovered from COVID-19. The CDR3 runs from the conserved cysteine through the conserved F or W. The D gene is left open where the match is weak. Clone size is stated in some rows and not others, as once, few, many or a class when expanded.

clone size,V gene,D gene,J gene,CDR3 protein,CDR3 DNA
NA,TRBV6-6,NA,TRBJ2-2,CASSSPRDTGELFF,TGTGCCAGCAGTTCCCCGCGGGACACCGGGGAGCTGTTTTTT
NA,TRBV5-6,TRBD2,TRBJ2-1,CASSLVTSGLINEQFF,TGTGCCAGCAGCCTCGTTACTAGCGGGCTAATTAATGAGCAGTTCTTC
few,TRBV24-1,NA,TRBJ2-5,CATSDLQKETQYF,TGTGCCACCAGTGATTTACAAAAAGAGACCCAGTACTTC
NA,TRBV29-1,TRBD2,TRBJ2-1,CSVEGGTNDEQFF,TGCAGCGTTGAAGGGGGGACTAACGATGAGCAGTTCTTC
NA,TRBV13,NA,TRBJ1-1,CASSLEGLPRPNTEAFF,TGTGCCAGCAGCTTAGAGGGGTTACCACGGCCCAACACTGAAGCTTTCTTT
NA,TRBV2,TRBD1,TRBJ2-1,CASFPRTGGSSYNEQFF,TGTGCCAGCTTCCCCCGGACAGGGGGCTCGTCCTACAATGAGCAGTTCTTC
once,TRBV19,NA,TRBJ1-5,CASSMSSNQPQHF,TGTGCCAGTAGTATGTCGTCTAATCAGCCCCAGCATTTT
few,TRBV5-1,NA,TRBJ2-2,CASSFDTGIF,TGCGCCAGCAGCTTCGACACCGGAATTTTT
NA,TRBV27,TRBD2,TRBJ2-1,CASSLTVAGTYNEQFF,TGTGCCAGCAGTTTAACGGTAGCGGGGACCTACAATGAGCAGTTCTTC
NA,TRBV5-1,TRBD1,TRBJ1-6,CASTPLGTGYSPLHF,TGCGCCAGCACCCCGCTCGGGACAGGGTATTCACCCCTCCACTTT
NA,TRBV27,TRBD1,TRBJ2-7,CASSSTQGWLNEQYF,TGTGCCAGCAGTTCAACACAGGGGTGGTTAAACGAGCAGTACTTC
NA,TRBV7-2,TRBD2,TRBJ2-7,CASSLGGAGGRAYEQYF,TGTGCCAGCAGCTTAGGAGGTGCGGGCGGGAGGGCGTACGAGCAGTACTTC
NA,TRBV15,NA,TRBJ1-5,CATSRDLGSQPQHF,TGTGCCACCAGCAGAGATCTCGGGAGTCAGCCCCAGCATTTT
NA,TRBV7-6,NA,TRBJ2-2,CASSLNSGVFNTGELFF,TGTGCCAGCAGCTTAAATAGTGGTGTGTTTAACACCGGGGAGCTGTTTTTT